This T cell receptor beta chain came from a study of blood T cells in healthy people across ages. Study-wide results and limits: PBMCs left unsorted prevented a conclusive naive versus antigen-experienced comparison. Roughly linear declines in TCR beta diversity per million T cells occurred with age.

Per individual sample, total RNA of at least 5 micrograms was extracted. Germline V gene sequence: CDR1 SGHRS, CDR2 YFSETQ. The CDR3 extends over 17 amino acids. Trimming took 2 bases from V and 0 from J; bases not matched to a gene: 9. With a J-beta primer mix and a sample-barcoded 5' primer, a second PCR ran about 7 to 11 cycles. Every cDNA molecule bore a tag from a template-switch adaptor containing 12 random nucleotides. TCRdb reanalysed the 5' RACE reads using MiXCR and keeps one entry per CDR3 protein. The top ten hold approximately 15% of the sample, which has roughly 650,000 distinct CDR3 sequences, approximately 29% seen once. On this clonotype: The antigen remains unidentified.

The receptor's source is a woman over 75 in good health. The chain employs TRBV5-1 and TRBJ1-1; TRBD1 matches 8 bases. Sequencing was done on a sample of blood. CDR3 bases: TGCGCCAGCAGCTTAAACCTCCGGGACAGGCTGAACACTGAAGCTTTCTTT. Translating gives CASSLNLRDRLNTEAFF.